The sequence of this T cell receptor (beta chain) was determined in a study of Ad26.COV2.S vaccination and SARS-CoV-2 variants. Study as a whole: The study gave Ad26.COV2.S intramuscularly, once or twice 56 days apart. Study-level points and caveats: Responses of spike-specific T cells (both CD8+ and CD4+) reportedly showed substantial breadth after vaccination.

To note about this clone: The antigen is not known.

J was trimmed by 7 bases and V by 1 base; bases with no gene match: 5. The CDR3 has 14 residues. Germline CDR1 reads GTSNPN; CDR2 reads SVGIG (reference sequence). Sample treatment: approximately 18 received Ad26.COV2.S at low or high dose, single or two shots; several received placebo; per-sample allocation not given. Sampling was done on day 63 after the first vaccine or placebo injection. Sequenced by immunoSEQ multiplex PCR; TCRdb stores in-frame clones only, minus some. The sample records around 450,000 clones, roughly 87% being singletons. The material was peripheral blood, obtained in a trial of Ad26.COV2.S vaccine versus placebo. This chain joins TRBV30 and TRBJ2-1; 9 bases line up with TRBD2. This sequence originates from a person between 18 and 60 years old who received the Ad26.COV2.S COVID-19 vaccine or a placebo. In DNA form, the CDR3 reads TGTGCCTGGAGTGCCCTAGCGGGGTTGAATGAGCAGTTCTTC. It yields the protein CAWSALAGLNEQFF.